The TCR beta chain under discussion was sequenced for a study of T cells in Graves' hyperthyroidism and ophthalmopathy. This clonotype was seen many times. What was amplified from RNA transcripts were TCR beta CDR3 regions. Initially, a first-round RT-PCR of the TCR CDR3 employed the HTBI primer set. TCRdb fed the multiplex PCR reads into MiXCR, producing one record per CDR3 protein. In the table there are fewer than 550,000 distinct CDR3 sequences, approximately 25% of which are singletons. CDR1 DFQATT and CDR2 SNEGSKA come from the germline V gene (reference sequence). The CDR3 is made up of 14 amino acids. Trimming shortened V by 3 bases and J by 2 bases, and 13 bases separated the two germline ends. Diagnosing involved the use of clinical symptoms, serum thyroxine and TRAb, thyroid ultrasound and orbital computed tomography. The PBMCs had their origin in about 9.7 ml of fresh peripheral blood.

The genes are TRBV20-1 and TRBJ1-2; possibly TRBD1 for D (6 bases). The receptor was derived from a woman in her thirties with Graves' ophthalmopathy. The sample consisted of blood. CDR3 sequence: CSASGRDNNYGYTF. The CDR3 nucleotides are TGCAGTGCTAGCGGCAGGGACAACAACTATGGCTACACCTTC.